This T cell receptor (beta chain) was profiled in a study of blood T cell repertoires in COVID-19. Profiling relied on immunoSEQ multiplex PCR, and the TCRdb table lists in-frame clones only, not all of them. The sample records approximately 82,000 clones, around four fifths being singletons. CDR1 SGHDT and CDR2 YYEEEE come from the germline V gene. V lost 4 bases and J lost 6; bases outside the gene matches: 5. The CDR3 loop spans 15 amino acids. This clone has a handful of counts. This TCR was recovered from a woman aged 70-85 years with active or convalescent COVID-19. This chain connects TRBV5-6 to TRBJ1-6; 9 bases fit TRBD1. Sample: peripheral blood. The CDR3 DNA reads as TGTGCCAGCAGCCTGGGACAGGGATTTAATTCACCCCTCCACTTT. Protein sequence: CASSLGQGFNSPLHF.